This T cell receptor (beta chain) was identified during a study of Ad26.COV2.S vaccination and SARS-CoV-2 variants. Study-wide findings and caveats: Using TCR breadth and depth analyses may have led to underestimated total T cell responses.

Treatment of the sample: some 19 received Ad26.COV2.S at low or high dose, single or two shots; about 5 received placebo; per-sample allocation not given. On day 63 after the first injection, vaccine and placebo recipients gave samples. Comments on this clone: Its antigen is currently unknown.

Some clones are missing from TCRdb's copy, which holds only in-frame ones; the method was immunoSEQ multiplex PCR. Among a few hundred thousand clones, 80% to 90% were seen once, and the ten largest hold about 3.5%. CDR1 and CDR2 (germline): MGHRA, YSYEKL. This CDR3 is built from 12 residues. The germline V and J ends were trimmed by 4 bases and 3 bases, with 7 bases remaining between them. The J gene is TRBJ2-7, the V gene TRBV4-1; tentatively, D is TRBD1 or TRBD2 (5 bases each). Here the sequenced sample was peripheral blood, taken in a trial of Ad26.COV2.S vaccine versus placebo. The sequence derives from a person aged 18 to 65 who received the Ad26.COV2.S COVID-19 vaccine or a placebo. In DNA, the CDR3 is TGCGCCAGCAGCCGGGACGGCTACGAGCAGTACTTC. The encoded protein is CASSRDGYEQYF.